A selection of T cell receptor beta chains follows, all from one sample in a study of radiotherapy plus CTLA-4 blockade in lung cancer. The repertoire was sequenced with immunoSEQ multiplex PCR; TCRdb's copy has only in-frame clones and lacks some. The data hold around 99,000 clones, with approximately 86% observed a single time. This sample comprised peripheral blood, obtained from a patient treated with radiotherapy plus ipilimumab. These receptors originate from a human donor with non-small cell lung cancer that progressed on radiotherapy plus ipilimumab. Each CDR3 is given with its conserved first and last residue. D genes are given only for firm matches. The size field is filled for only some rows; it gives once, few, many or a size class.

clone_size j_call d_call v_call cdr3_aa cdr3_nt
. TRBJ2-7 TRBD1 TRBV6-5 CASSRTTGGLDEQYF TGTGCCAGCAGTAGAACGACAGGGGGCCTGGACGAGCAGTACTTC
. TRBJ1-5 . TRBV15 CATSSGQIFNQPQHF TGTGCCACCAGCAGTGGGCAGATTTTCAATCAGCCCCAGCATTTT
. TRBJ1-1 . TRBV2 CASMRYMNTEAFF TGTGCCAGCATGCGGTACATGAACACTGAAGCTTTCTTT
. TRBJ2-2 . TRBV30 CAWSISAGGELFF TGTGCCTGGAGTATATCAGCGGGCGGGGAGCTGTTTTTT
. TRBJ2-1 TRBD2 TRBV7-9 CASSPPSRASGYNEQFF TGTGCCAGCAGCCCCCCCTCCAGGGCTAGCGGGTACAATGAGCAGTTCTTC
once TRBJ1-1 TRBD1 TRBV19 CASSILHTGGLNTEAFF TGTGCCAGTAGTATCCTTCACACAGGGGGGTTGAACACTGAAGCTTTCTTT
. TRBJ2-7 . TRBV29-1 CSVREFSYEQYF TGCAGCGTTAGGGAGTTCTCCTACGAGCAGTACTTC
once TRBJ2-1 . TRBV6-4 CASSPNSGGTYNEQFF TGTGCCAGCAGTCCTAATTCGGGGGGCACTTACAATGAGCAGTTCTTC
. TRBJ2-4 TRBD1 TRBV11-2 CASSSGTEKNIQYF TGTGCCAGCAGCTCCGGGACAGAGAAAAACATTCAGTACTTC
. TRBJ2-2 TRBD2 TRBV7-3 CASSATSGRARNTGELFF TGTGCCAGCAGCGCCACTAGCGGGAGGGCCCGGAACACCGGGGAGCTGTTTTTT
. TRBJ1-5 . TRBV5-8 CASSLAGYRGQPQHF TGTGCCAGCAGCTTGGCTGGATATAGGGGTCAGCCCCAGCATTTT
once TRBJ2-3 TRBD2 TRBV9 CASSVGGGGASGTTDTQYF TGTGCCAGCAGCGTAGGGGGTGGAGGGGCTAGCGGGACCACAGATACGCAGTATTTT
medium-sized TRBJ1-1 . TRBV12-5 CASGLSGVYTEAFF TGTGCTAGTGGTTTGTCCGGGGTTTACACTGAAGCTTTCTTT
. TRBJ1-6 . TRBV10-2 CASSGDVNSPLHF TGCGCCAGCAGTGGAGACGTAAATTCACCCCTCCACTTT